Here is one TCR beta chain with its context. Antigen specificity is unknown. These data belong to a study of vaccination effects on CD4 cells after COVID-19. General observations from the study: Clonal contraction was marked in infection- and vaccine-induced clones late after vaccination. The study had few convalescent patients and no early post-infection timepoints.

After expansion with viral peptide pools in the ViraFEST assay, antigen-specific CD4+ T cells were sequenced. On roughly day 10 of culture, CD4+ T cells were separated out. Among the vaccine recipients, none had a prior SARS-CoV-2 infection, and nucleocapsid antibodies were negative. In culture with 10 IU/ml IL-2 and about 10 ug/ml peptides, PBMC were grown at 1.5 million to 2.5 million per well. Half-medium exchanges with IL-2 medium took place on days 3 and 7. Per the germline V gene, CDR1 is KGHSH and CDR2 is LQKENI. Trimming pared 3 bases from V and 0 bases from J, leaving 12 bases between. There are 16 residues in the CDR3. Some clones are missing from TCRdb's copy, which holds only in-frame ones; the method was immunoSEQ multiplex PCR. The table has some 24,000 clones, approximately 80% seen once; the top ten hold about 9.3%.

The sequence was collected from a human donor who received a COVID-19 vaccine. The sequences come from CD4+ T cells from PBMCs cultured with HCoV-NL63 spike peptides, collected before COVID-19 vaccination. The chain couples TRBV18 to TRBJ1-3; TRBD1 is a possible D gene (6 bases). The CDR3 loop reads CASSPPGQSSGNTIYF. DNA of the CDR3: TGTGCCAGCTCACCGCCGGGACAAAGCTCTGGAAACACCATATATTTT.